The clone carrying this TCR beta chain was observed a single time. The antigen remains undetermined. Trimming removed 2 bases at V and 5 bases at J, with 18 bases between. The CDR3 covers 16 residues. Germline CDR1 is WSHSY and CDR2 is SAAADI. From around 500 ng of total RNA, TCR beta-specific cDNA was reverse-transcribed using a constant-region primer. The TCR beta library was amplified through three nested multiplex PCR rounds in a modified ARM-PCR procedure. A C-beta reverse primer and TRBV1-TRBV30 forward primers served in each of the first two PCR rounds, at about 10 cycles apiece. In TCRdb, the multiplex PCR reads were re-called with MiXCR into one record per CDR3 protein. The repertoire includes roughly 330,000 distinct CDR3 sequences, about 61% of them detected once, and about 6.3% sits in the top ten. Both blood RNA, taken from unsorted whole blood, and germline DNA were extracted. The data stem from a study of tumor-infiltrating lymphocytes in primary liver carcinoma. Turning to the study itself: Surgeons treated the primary liver carcinoma of the patients by surgical resection.

Regarding the study as a whole: Bulk samples went unsorted, so CD4+ and CD8+ repertoires were not compared.

This clonotype was obtained from a man between 35 and 55 years old with primary liver carcinoma and hepatitis B virus infection. Sequencing was performed on peripheral blood. V and J are TRBV10-2 and TRBJ1-1; D is ambiguous. DNA for the CDR3: TGCGCCAGCAGTGAGAGGCTAGGAAGAAGGAAAACTGAAGCTTTCTTT. Its translation is CASSERLGRRKTEAFF.